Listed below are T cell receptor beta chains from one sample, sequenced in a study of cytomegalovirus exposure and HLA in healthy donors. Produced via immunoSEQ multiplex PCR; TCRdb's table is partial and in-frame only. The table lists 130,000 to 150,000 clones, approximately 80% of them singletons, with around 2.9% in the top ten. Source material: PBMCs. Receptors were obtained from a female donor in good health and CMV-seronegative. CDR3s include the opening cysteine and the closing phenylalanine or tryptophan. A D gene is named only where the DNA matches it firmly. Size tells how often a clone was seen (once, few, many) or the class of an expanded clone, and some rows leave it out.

cdr3_nt: TGTGCCAGTACGAAGGGGTGGAATGAAAAACTGTTTTTT
cdr3_aa: CASTKGWNEKLFF
d_call: NA
clone_size: NA
j_call: TRBJ1-4
v_call: TRBV19

cdr3_nt: TGTGCCAGCAGCTTGCTCATCCCGAGCTCTGGAAACACCATATATTTT
cdr3_aa: CASSLLIPSSGNTIYF
d_call: NA
clone_size: once
j_call: TRBJ1-3
v_call: TRBV5-8

cdr3_nt: TGCGCCAGCAGCATAGGACAGGGGAACACTGAAGCTTTCTTT
cdr3_aa: CASSIGQGNTEAFF
d_call: TRBD1
clone_size: NA
j_call: TRBJ1-1
v_call: TRBV5-1

cdr3_nt: TGTGCCAGCAGCCCGATACTAGCGGACAAAGAGACCCAGTACTTC
cdr3_aa: CASSPILADKETQYF
d_call: TRBD2
clone_size: NA
j_call: TRBJ2-5
v_call: TRBV6-6

cdr3_nt: TGTGCCAGCAGCCAATCTGGCAGATCCTCCTACAATGAGCAGTTCTTC
cdr3_aa: CASSQSGRSSYNEQFF
d_call: NA
clone_size: NA
j_call: TRBJ2-1
v_call: TRBV16

cdr3_nt: TGTGCCAGCAGCTTGGCCGACAGGGACTCTGGAAACACCATATATTTT
cdr3_aa: CASSLADRDSGNTIYF
d_call: TRBD1
clone_size: few
j_call: TRBJ1-3
v_call: TRBV5-5

cdr3_nt: TGCGCCAGCAGCCAGACAGGGCTGGGTAGCAATCAGCCCCAGCATTTT
cdr3_aa: CASSQTGLGSNQPQHF
d_call: TRBD1
clone_size: NA
j_call: TRBJ1-5
v_call: TRBV4-1

cdr3_nt: TGTGCCACCAGCAGAGGAGGGACAGCCGACTATAATTCACCCCTCCACTTT
cdr3_aa: CATSRGGTADYNSPLHF
d_call: TRBD1
clone_size: NA
j_call: TRBJ1-6
v_call: TRBV15

cdr3_nt: TGTGCCAGCAGAAAGCGGGACGGACAGAACACTGAAGCTTTCTTT
cdr3_aa: CASRKRDGQNTEAFF
d_call: NA
clone_size: NA
j_call: TRBJ1-1
v_call: TRBV6-5

cdr3_nt: TGTGCCAGCAGCCGGGACAGACTCTTCTCTGGAAACACCATATATTTT
cdr3_aa: CASSRDRLFSGNTIYF
d_call: TRBD1
clone_size: NA
j_call: TRBJ1-3
v_call: TRBV28

cdr3_nt: TGCGCCAGCAGGGCTAGCGGGAAACGTCTGGGCGAGACCCAGTACTTC
cdr3_aa: CASRASGKRLGETQYF
d_call: TRBD2
clone_size: NA
j_call: TRBJ2-5
v_call: TRBV10-2

cdr3_nt: TGTGCCAGCAGCTGGAGTTACAATGAGCAGTTCTTC
cdr3_aa: CASSWSYNEQFF
d_call: NA
clone_size: NA
j_call: TRBJ2-1
v_call: TRBV11-2

cdr3_nt: TGTGCCAGCTCGGAAGAGCGGCTAGCACTAACAGATACGCAGTATTTT
cdr3_aa: CASSEERLALTDTQYF
d_call: NA
clone_size: NA
j_call: TRBJ2-3
v_call: TRBV18

cdr3_nt: TGTGCCAGCAGCTCCCGACAGTCCGGCTACACCTTC
cdr3_aa: CASSSRQSGYTF
d_call: NA
clone_size: NA
j_call: TRBJ1-2
v_call: TRBV7-9

cdr3_nt: TGTGCCAGCAGTTTACGACGGACAGCCTTACTCGGCACAGATACGCAGTATTTT
cdr3_aa: CASSLRRTALLGTDTQYF
d_call: NA
clone_size: NA
j_call: TRBJ2-3
v_call: TRBV27

cdr3_nt: TGCGCCAGCAGCTTGTCCAGGGGCCCCAATGAAAAACTGTTTTTT
cdr3_aa: CASSLSRGPNEKLFF
d_call: NA
clone_size: once
j_call: TRBJ1-4
v_call: TRBV5-1

cdr3_nt: TGCGCCAGCAGCTTAGAGACAGGTCCCAACACTGAAGCTTTCTTT
cdr3_aa: CASSLETGPNTEAFF
d_call: NA
clone_size: NA
j_call: TRBJ1-1
v_call: TRBV5-1

cdr3_nt: TGCGCCAGCAGCCAAGATGGCGGGGGGGCCTTCAATGAGCAGTTCTTC
cdr3_aa: CASSQDGGGAFNEQFF
d_call: TRBD2
clone_size: few
j_call: TRBJ2-1
v_call: TRBV4-3

cdr3_nt: TGTGCCAGCAGTGAAGTTAGCGGGTTCCCTAACAATGAGCAGTTCTTC
cdr3_aa: CASSEVSGFPNNEQFF
d_call: TRBD2
clone_size: NA
j_call: TRBJ2-1
v_call: TRBV2

cdr3_nt: TGTGCCAGCAGCGTAGAAGGACAGGCGGTAGGTGGGCAGTTCTTC
cdr3_aa: CASSVEGQAVGGQFF
d_call: TRBD1
clone_size: NA
j_call: TRBJ2-1
v_call: TRBV9

cdr3_nt: TGCGCCAGCAGTCCGCGGGGGAGCGAGGATACGCAGTATTTT
cdr3_aa: CASSPRGSEDTQYF
d_call: TRBD2
clone_size: NA
j_call: TRBJ2-3
v_call: TRBV5-1

cdr3_nt: TGCGCCAGCAGCTCGGACACGGCTGGAAACACCATATATTTT
cdr3_aa: CASSSDTAGNTIYF
d_call: NA
clone_size: NA
j_call: TRBJ1-3
v_call: TRBV5-1

cdr3_nt: TGTGCCAGCAGCGTAGCGGACTACGCCTTTTCCTACGAGCAGTACTTC
cdr3_aa: CASSVADYAFSYEQYF
d_call: NA
clone_size: NA
j_call: TRBJ2-7
v_call: TRBV9